Listed below are T cell receptor beta chains from one sample, sequenced in a study of blood T cell repertoires in COVID-19. The protocol was immunoSEQ multiplex PCR, while the TCRdb copy is restricted to in-frame clones and leaves out a portion. The data contain some 270,000 clones, roughly 89% of them singletons. Sequenced input: PBMCs or T cells enriched from blood (not recorded which). Receptors originate from a woman in her forties who had recovered from COVID-19. Each CDR3 is given with its conserved first and last residue. The order of the fields is D gene, J gene, clone size, V gene, CDR3 DNA, CDR3 protein. A D gene is named only where the DNA matches it firmly. Size is omitted from some rows. Given values are once, few, many or a class for expanded clones.

.	TRBJ1-1	.	TRBV11-2	TGTGCCAGCAGCTCGGGTTATTCGGGGACTGAAGCTTTCTTT	CASSSGYSGTEAFF
TRBD1	TRBJ2-4	.	TRBV5-1	TGCGCCAGCAGCACCGGGACAGGTAGTGACATTCAGTACTTC	CASSTGTGSDIQYF
.	TRBJ2-2	.	TRBV9	TGTGCCAGCAGCCCGGTGATTGGCGGGGAGCTGTTTTTT	CASSPVIGGELFF
.	TRBJ1-2	.	TRBV5-6	TGTGCCAGCAGCCGAGGTTGGGGTCGGGGCTATGGCTACACCTTC	CASSRGWGRGYGYTF
.	TRBJ2-1	.	TRBV27	TGTGCCAGCAGTTTAACTTACGACAATGAGCAGTTCTTC	CASSLTYDNEQFF
TRBD2	TRBJ2-3	.	TRBV7-2	TGTGCCAGCAGCTTAGGAGCGGGGGGAGGTCCAGATACGCAGTATTTT	CASSLGAGGGPDTQYF
TRBD1	TRBJ1-2	.	TRBV27	TGTGCCAGCAGTTCAGGCCTGGGACAGGGAACGAGCTATGGCTACACCTTC	CASSSGLGQGTSYGYTF
.	TRBJ1-2	.	TRBV9	TGTGCCAGCAGCGGAAATCAGGGGAGCTATGGCTACACCTTC	CASSGNQGSYGYTF
.	TRBJ2-3	once	TRBV2	TGTGCCAGCAGTGTAAGCGGCAGCACAGATACGCAGTATTTT	CASSVSGSTDTQYF
.	TRBJ2-7	.	TRBV5-1	TGCGCCAGCAGCTTGGGGTCTAGGCAGTCTAACTACGAGCAGTACTTC	CASSLGSRQSNYEQYF
.	TRBJ1-2	once	TRBV10-3	TGTGCCATCAGTGAGTCGTGGCTAGAAACTAACTATGGCTACACCTTC	CAISESWLETNYGYTF
.	TRBJ1-5	.	TRBV10-2	TGCGCCAGCAGTGAGTCTGGGCGGGCCAGCAATCAGCCCCAGCATTTT	CASSESGRASNQPQHF
TRBD1	TRBJ1-1	.	TRBV14	TGTGCCAGCAGCCAAGATCCGCCAGGGGGCTGGGACACTGAAGCTTTCTTT	CASSQDPPGGWDTEAFF
.	TRBJ2-7	.	TRBV5-6	TGTGCCAGCAGCTTGCTGGGACTGGGGTGGTACTTC	CASSLLGLGWYF
.	TRBJ2-1	.	TRBV10-3	TGTGCCATCAGTGATCTCAGGAGGAATGAGCAGTTCTTC	CAISDLRRNEQFF
TRBD1	TRBJ1-2	.	TRBV4-1	TGCGCCAGCAGCCCCCCGGGCCCAGGGGGCGTATCCTATGGCTACACCTTC	CASSPPGPGGVSYGYTF
TRBD1	TRBJ1-1	few	TRBV9	TGTGCCAGCAGCCCGCGACAGGGGCAATACGACACTGAAGCTTTCTTT	CASSPRQGQYDTEAFF